This T cell receptor beta chain was sequenced in a study of sequential checkpoint blockade in melanoma. Study-level background: Maintenance nivolumab came after either treatment sequence.

The treatment denotes: randomized to nivolumab then ipilimumab (arm A) or the reverse (arm B). DNA-damaging chemotherapy had not been given to any patient beforehand. The table came from immunoSEQ multiplex PCR; TCRdb's copy has only in-frame clones and leaves some out. The profile covers some 9,300 clones, with roughly 80% appearing a single time and over 10% taken by the ten largest. Per germline, CDR1 MGHRA and CDR2 YSYEKL. Trimming stripped 1 base from V and 6 bases from J, with 6 bases between. The CDR3 consists of 12 residues. The TCR sequence derives from a human donor with melanoma. Sequencing was performed on CD8+ T cells sorted from blood (inferred from file names), taken from a patient given nivolumab and ipilimumab in sequence. This rearrangement joins TRBV4-1 to TRBJ1-1; D is perhaps TRBD1 (6 bases). Written as DNA, the CDR3 is TGCGCCAGCAGCCAAGGGGGGCCTGAAGCTTTCTTT. This sequence encodes CASSQGGPEAFF.